What follows is one T cell receptor beta chain and its context. Its antigen is unknown. The repertoire was sequenced with immunoSEQ multiplex PCR; TCRdb's copy has only in-frame clones and lacks some. The repertoire consists of approximately 190,000 clones, with about three quarters occurring once and the leading ten covering roughly 5.8%. These data originate in a study of cytotoxic CD8 clonotypes in ibrutinib-treated CLL. Study information: Investigators reported about 24 partial and 2 complete responses; after median roughly 65 months, approximately 15 patients remained remitted and about 12 progressed. Study results and caveats: Researchers report that baseline clonality outpaced age-matched healthy donors and tracked circulating CD8+ T-cell counts.

The CDR3 contains 15 residues. Germline-derived CDR1 and CDR2 are LGHNA and YNFKEQ. Between the trimmed V and J ends, which lost 3 bases and 3 bases, there was a span of 14 bases. Sequencing was performed on PBMCs, taken after 12 months of ibrutinib treatment. The clonotype originates from a human donor with chronic lymphocytic leukemia. V and J are TRBV4-2 and TRBJ1-1, with a weak D call TRBD1 (6 bases). DNA of the CDR3: TGTGCCAGCAGCCAGTTACAGGGAAAAGACACTGAAGCTTTCTTT. Translation: CASSQLQGKDTEAFF.